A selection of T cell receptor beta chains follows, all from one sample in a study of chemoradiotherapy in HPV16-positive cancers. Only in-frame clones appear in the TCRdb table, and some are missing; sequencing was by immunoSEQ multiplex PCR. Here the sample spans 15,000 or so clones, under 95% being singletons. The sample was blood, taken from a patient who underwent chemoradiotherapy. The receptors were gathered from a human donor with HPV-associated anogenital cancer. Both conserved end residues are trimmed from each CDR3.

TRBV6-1,ASAAYRTDTQY
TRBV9,ASSFQETQY
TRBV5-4,ASSPSKGVADTQY
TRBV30,AWSAPPYSPLH
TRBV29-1,SVKTGGPYEQY
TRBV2,ASSRKRDSNTEAF
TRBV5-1,ASSQRDNYGYT
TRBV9,ASPTGTGGNTQY
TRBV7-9,ASSATRGQETQY
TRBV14,ASSQLSTYEQY
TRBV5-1,ASSPGGYSGETQY
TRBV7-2,ASSWDRDQPQH
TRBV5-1,ASSLGGGVRETQY
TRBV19,ASSNRRDTEAF
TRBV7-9,ASSFIGDTGELF
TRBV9,ASSVVLTFSGTHEQY
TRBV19,ASSMGGQGRLRGEAF
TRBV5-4,ASSLRGGIDTQY
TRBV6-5,ASSYLGGGRTDTQY
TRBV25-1,ASSELGPSTDTQY
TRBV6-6,AHNWGLDTEAF
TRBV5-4,ASSLGFDQGGYGYT
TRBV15,ATSRDRATTDTQY
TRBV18,ASSPIKVTGPPGGYT
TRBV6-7,ASTKKRGGTNEQF
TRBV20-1,SARDGGEQF
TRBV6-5,ASSYNGGTTTDTQY
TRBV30,AWSVALGRAYEQY
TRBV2,ASSGGPNSPLH
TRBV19,ASTPEGTGLGGYT
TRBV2,ASRGDSMNTEAF
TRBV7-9,ASSLDYGEQY
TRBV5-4,ASSFIAGGGNEQF
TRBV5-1,ASSLEQGGNTIY
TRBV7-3,ASSFGQGAGEDTQY
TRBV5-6,ASSLGAGWAYEQY
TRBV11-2,ASSSGQGNEAF
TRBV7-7,ASSDQVAGELF
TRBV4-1,ASSQRVSNEKLF
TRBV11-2,ASSWRGGSVQETQY
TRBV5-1,ASSPGTGGRPYT
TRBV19,ASSMGVGPGNTIY
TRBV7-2,ASSLDGQRTSGGSYEQY
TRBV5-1,ASSLEATGYGYT
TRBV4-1,ASSQNRASAQH
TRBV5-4,ASSHLGTGGDYGYT
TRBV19,ASSPRTGSNYGYT
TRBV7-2,ASSLGVGHTDTQY
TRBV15,ATSRGLTVNEKLF
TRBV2,ASSESWIANQPQH
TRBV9,ASSVVASGGNNEQF
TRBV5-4,ASSLAMGNTEAF
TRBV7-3,ASSLSGSLTDTQY
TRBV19,ASSLFGTKNTGELF
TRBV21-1,ASSKGLGGNQPQH
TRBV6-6,ASSLGTSGAQETQY
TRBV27,ASSFTGGWYEQY